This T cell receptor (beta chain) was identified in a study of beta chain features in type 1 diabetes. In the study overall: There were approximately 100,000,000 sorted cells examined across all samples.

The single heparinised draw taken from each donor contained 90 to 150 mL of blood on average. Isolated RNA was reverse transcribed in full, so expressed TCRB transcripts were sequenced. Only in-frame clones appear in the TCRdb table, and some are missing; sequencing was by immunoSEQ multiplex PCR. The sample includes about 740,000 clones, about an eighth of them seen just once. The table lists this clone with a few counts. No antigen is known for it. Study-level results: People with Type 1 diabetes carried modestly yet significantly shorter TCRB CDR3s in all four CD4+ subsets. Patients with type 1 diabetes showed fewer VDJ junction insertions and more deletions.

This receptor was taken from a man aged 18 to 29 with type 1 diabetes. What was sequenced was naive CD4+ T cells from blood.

As DNA, the CDR3 is TGTGCCATCAGGGGAGGAGATAATGAAAAACTGTTTTTT. The encoded protein is CAIRGGDNEKLFF. The chain joins TRBV10-3 to TRBJ1-4; D is ambiguous. The CDR3 length is 13 residues. Trimming cost V 6 bases and J 4 bases, with 9 bases left between them. From germline, CDR1 is ENHRY and CDR2 SYGVKD.